This T cell receptor (beta chain) was identified in a study of beta chain features in type 1 diabetes (dated by TCRdb to 2016 to 2019). A note on the overall study: Patients and healthy donors did not differ in mean age, gender distribution, total cell number or subset yield. The study compared the TCRB repertoires of sorted circulating CD4+ T cell subsets in recently diagnosed type 1 diabetes patients with those in matched healthy donors. Whereas all 30 or so donors provided naive and central memory subsets, regulatory and stem cell-like memory subsets were isolated from just 8 patients and about 8 healthy donors. A total of 107,917,701 sorted cells were examined across all samples, and the number of cells per subset was strongly correlated with RNA yield. Study-wide conclusions, independent of this receptor: Because small numbers of individuals were included in the HLA sub-analyses, any influence of HLA type on TCRB rearrangement was left unresolved. Naive, central memory and regulatory TCRB repertoires appeared more similar among patients than among healthy donors. Shorter templates might be favored by PCR, yet because patient and control samples were amplified and corrected together, any such skew would affect both groups equally. A moderate but significant shortening of TCRB CDR3 length was observed in type 1 diabetes patients in all four CD4+ subsets. Because cDNA was sequenced instead of genomic DNA, activated cells with high expression could be over-represented, although the groups did not differ in activation or CD3 levels. Fewer insertions and more nucleotide deletions at VDJ recombination sites were observed in patients with type 1 diabetes, implying thymic rearrangement abnormalities.

The CDR3 starts with the cysteine, ends with the phenylalanine, and has 21 residues. Only the CDR3 region is kept as DNA, spanning 63 bases read in frame from base 1. Based on the germline V gene (reference sequence), the CDR1 and CDR2 sequences are LNHDA and SQIVND. Germline trimming amounts to 6 bases on V and 6 bases on J, with 29 as the count of junction bases outside the gene matches. Regarding this clone: Its antigen remains undetermined. No base quality values were provided; no much bigger clone lies one nucleotide off.

All of the isolated RNA was reverse transcribed with the High Capacity cDNA Reverse Transcription Kit, so expressed TCRB transcripts were sequenced. Deep immunoSEQ sequencing was applied to naive, central memory and regulatory T cell samples, giving an average of about 3.4 million total reads per sample. Sorted cells were lysed in RLT buffer and RNA was extracted with DNase-treated RNeasy Micro or Mini kits, depending on cell number. To prevent cross-contamination, every cell subset was processed on its own, while patient and healthy donor samples were processed together. The immunoSEQ multiplex PCR was used to amplify TCRB sequences from cDNA, yielding 87-bp fragments that span the CDR3 region. The amplicons were sequenced using the Illumina HiSeq platform. On the authors' methods: PCR bias was corrected computationally using synthetic template baselines, and reads within Hamming distance 2 were collapsed, with unmergeable singletons discarded. Reads were aligned against IMGT so that V, D and J genes, CDR3 length and insertions or deletions at six rearrangement sites could be assigned. Within each subset, clonotype counts were normalized to sorted cell number, after which true diversity and Gini coefficients were computed with the tcR R package. The overlap coefficient, calculated on TCRB nucleotide sequences, was used to measure repertoire sharing. Out-of-frame TCRB sequences from naive cells were analyzed to stand in for the pre-selection repertoire. Imported from immuneACCESS, the table was reduced by TCRdb to in-frame sequences with V and J called. These copies leave out some clones; in studies compared against another copy, an unresolved V gene accounts for under half, and the cause of the remainder is not known. V and J calls plus clone size are reproduced from that table; the DNA served to infer D and trimming. Here the sample has hundreds of thousands of clones; roughly 15% occur a single time. The ten largest clones take up 0.023% of the sample.

From each donor, a single peripheral blood sample of approximately 120 mL on average was drawn into heparinised tubes. A BD FACSAria II and a panel including CD45RO, CCR7, CD25, CD127, CD95 and CD27 were used to sort naive, central memory, regulatory and stem cell-like memory CD4+ T cells. Purity was above 98% for every sorted population. PBMCs were isolated immediately by Lymphoprep density gradient centrifugation and stained directly without culture. So that batch effects would be minimized, each experiment stained and sorted samples in pairs, pairing one healthy donor with one patient. Material: naive CD4+ T cells from blood. What this sample's cell subset or site label stands for: true naive CD4+ T cells. The clonotype comes from a woman younger than 35 in good health. The receptor chain draws on TRBV19 and TRBJ2-1, with 7 junctional bases fitting TRBD2. CDR3 loop: CASSSLRTSAKASGLTNEQFF. Here is the DNA: TGTGCCAGTAGCTCACTGAGGACCTCCGCCAAGGCTAGCGGATTAACCAATGAGCAGTTCTTC.